This T cell receptor (beta chain) was captured in a study of T-cell reconstitution after alpha-beta-depleted transplantation in children. General study results and limits: T-cell counts and diversity at one year following transplant were attributed mainly to newly produced T cells. Reportedly, roughly two months post-transplant, alpha-beta T cells arose from several hundred expanded graft clones. The origin of high day-60 TCRbeta diversity in some patients lay in surviving recipient T cells and thymic progenitors.

The V end was cut by 0 bases, the J end by 6 bases, with 7 bases between. Per germline, CDR1 SGHRS and CDR2 YFSETQ. This CDR3 is 12 amino acids long. A TCRbeta library incorporating unique molecular identifiers was prepared. TCRdb recomputed calls from the PCR reads with MiXCR, one row per CDR3 protein. The sample yields about 470,000 distinct CDR3 sequences, around two fifths seen once. Turning to this clonotype: Its antigen remains unknown.

The sequencing here drew on PBMCs, taken before TCRalphabeta/CD19-depleted stem cell transplant. The TCR sequence derives from a girl aged 2-10 years with aplastic anemia, due to receive a stem cell transplant. The J gene is TRBJ2-7, the V gene TRBV5-1; the D is unclear. This CDR3 reads CASSLVGFEQYF. CDR3 in DNA: TGCGCCAGCAGCTTGGTAGGGTTCGAGCAGTACTTC.